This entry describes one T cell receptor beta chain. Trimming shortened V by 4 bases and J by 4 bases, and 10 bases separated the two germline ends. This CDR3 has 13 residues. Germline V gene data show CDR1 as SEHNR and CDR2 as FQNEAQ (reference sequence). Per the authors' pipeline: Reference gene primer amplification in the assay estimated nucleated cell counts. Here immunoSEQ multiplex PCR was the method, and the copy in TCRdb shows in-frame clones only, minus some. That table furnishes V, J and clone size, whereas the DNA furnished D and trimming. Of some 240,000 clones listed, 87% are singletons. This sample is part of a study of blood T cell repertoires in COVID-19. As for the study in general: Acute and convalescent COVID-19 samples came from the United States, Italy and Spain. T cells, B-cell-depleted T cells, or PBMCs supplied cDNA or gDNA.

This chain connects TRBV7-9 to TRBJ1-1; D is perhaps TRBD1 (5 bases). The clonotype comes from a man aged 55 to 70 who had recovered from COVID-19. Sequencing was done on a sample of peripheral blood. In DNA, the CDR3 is TGTGCCAGCAGCTACTTACAGGCCACTGAAGCTTTCTTT. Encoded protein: CASSYLQATEAFF.